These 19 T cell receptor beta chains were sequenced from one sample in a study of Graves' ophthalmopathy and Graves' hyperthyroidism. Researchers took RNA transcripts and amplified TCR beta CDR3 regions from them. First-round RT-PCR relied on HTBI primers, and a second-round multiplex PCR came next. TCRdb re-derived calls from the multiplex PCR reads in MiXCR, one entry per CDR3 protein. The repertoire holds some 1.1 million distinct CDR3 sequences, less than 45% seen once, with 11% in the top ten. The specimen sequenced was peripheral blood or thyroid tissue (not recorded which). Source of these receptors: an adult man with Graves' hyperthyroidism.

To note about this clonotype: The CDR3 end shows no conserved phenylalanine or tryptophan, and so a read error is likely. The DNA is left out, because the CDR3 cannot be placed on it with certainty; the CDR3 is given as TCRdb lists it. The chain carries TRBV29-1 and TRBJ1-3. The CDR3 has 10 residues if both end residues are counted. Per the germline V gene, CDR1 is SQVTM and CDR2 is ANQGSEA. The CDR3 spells CSVVTSGTNT.

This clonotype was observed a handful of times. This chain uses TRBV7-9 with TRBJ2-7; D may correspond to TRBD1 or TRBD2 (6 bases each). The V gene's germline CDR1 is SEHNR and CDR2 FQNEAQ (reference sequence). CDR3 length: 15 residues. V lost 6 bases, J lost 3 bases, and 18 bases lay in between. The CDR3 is CASSLSAGQNYEQYF. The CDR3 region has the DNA TGTGCCAGCAGTTTATCGGCGGGACAAAACTACGAGCAGTACTTC.

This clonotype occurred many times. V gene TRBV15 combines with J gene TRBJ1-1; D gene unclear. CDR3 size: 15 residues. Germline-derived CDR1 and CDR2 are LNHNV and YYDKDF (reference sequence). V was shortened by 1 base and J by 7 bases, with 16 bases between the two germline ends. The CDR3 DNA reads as TGTGCCACCAGCAGAGCCGGGCCCGGGGTAAATGAAGCTTTCTTT. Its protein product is CATSRAGPGVNEAFF.

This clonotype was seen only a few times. The CDR3 nucleotides read TGTGCCAGCAGTTCCCATGAGACAGGGTCGAACGAGCAGTACTTC. It translates to CASSSHETGSNEQYF. The chain carries TRBV12-3 or TRBV12-4 and TRBJ2-7, with 7 positions matching TRBD1. V dropped 4 bases and J dropped 5; count of bases not matched to a gene: 11. The CDR3 runs 15 residues.

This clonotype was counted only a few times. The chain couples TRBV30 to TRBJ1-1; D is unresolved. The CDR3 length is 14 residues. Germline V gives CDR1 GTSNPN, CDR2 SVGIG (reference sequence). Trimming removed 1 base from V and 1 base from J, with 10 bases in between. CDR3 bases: TGTGCCTGGAGTGGTTCTCTGCGGAACACTGAAGCTTTCTTT. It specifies CAWSGSLRNTEAFF. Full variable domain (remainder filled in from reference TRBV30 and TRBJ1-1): SQTIHQWPATLVQPVGSPLSLECTVEGTSNPNLYWYRQAAGRGLQLLFYSVGIGQISSEVPQNLSASRPQDRQFILSSKKLLLSDSGFYLCAWSGSLRNTEAFFGQGTRLTVV.

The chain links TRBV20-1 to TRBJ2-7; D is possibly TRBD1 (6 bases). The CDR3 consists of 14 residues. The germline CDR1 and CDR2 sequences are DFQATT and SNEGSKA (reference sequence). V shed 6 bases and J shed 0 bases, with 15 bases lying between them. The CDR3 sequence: CSARQRTASYEQYF. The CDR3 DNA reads TGCAGTGCACGCCAAAGGACAGCCTCCTACGAGCAGTACTTC.

CDR3 DNA: TGTGCCAGCAGTTACTCGACAGGTTACACCGGGGAGCTGTTTTTT. Translated, it gives CASSYSTGYTGELFF. The V and J genes are TRBV12-3 or TRBV12-4 and TRBJ2-2; the D gene is possibly TRBD1 (6 bases). There are 15 residues in the CDR3. The V gene lost 4 bases and the J gene lost 3 bases, with 12 bases spanning the gap.

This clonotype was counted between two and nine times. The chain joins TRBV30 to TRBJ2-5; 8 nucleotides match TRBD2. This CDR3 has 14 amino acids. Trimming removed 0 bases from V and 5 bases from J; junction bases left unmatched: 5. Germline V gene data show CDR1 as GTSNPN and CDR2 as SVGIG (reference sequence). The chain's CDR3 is CAWSVPGGIETQYF. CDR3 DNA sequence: TGTGCCTGGAGTGTACCGGGGGGGATTGAGACCCAGTACTTC.

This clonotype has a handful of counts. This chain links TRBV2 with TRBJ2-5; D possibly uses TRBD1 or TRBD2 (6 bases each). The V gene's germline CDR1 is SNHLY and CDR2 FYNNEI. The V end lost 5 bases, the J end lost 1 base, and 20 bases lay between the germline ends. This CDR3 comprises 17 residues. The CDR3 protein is CASSFRGRGGSQETQYF. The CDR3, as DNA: TGTGCCAGCAGTTTCCGGGGGCGCGGCGGTTCCCAAGAGACCCAGTACTTC.

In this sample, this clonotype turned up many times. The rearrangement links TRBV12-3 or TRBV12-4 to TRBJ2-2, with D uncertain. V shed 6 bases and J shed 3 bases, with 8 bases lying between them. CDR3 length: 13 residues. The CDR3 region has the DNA TGTGCCAGCAGCCTAACGGACACCGGGGAGCTGTTTTTT. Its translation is CASSLTDTGELFF.

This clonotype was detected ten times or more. The CDR3, as DNA: TGTGCCAGCAGTTTAATCGGCAGCCAAGAGACCCAGTACTTC. Translating it yields CASSLIGSQETQYF. The chain links TRBV12-3 or TRBV12-4 to TRBJ2-5, with unresolved D. The CDR3 has 14 amino acids. The V end lost 2 bases, the J end lost 1 base, and 8 bases lay between the germline ends.

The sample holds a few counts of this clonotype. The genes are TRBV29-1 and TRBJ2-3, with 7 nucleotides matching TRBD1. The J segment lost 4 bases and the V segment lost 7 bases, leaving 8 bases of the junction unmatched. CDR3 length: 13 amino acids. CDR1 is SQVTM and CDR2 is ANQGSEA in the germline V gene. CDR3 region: CSATRTGADTQYF. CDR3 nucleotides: TGCAGCGCCACTAGAACAGGGGCAGATACGCAGTATTTT.

CDR3 amino acids: CSARNTGTEKLFF. The CDR3 coding sequence is TGCAGTGCTAGAAATACAGGAACTGAAAAACTGTTTTTT. The chain recombines TRBV20-1 with TRBJ1-4; possibly TRBD1 for D (5 bases). The V gene lost 2 bases and the J gene lost 7 bases, with 11 bases spanning the gap. Germline V gene data show CDR1 as DFQATT and CDR2 as SNEGSKA (reference sequence). This CDR3 has 13 residues.

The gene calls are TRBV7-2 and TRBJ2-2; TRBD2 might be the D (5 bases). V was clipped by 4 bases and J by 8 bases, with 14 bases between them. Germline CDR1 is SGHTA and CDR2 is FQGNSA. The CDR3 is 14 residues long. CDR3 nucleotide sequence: TGTGCCAGCAGCTCAGGACTGTCTAGGGGGGAGCTGTTTTTT. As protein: CASSSGLSRGELFF.

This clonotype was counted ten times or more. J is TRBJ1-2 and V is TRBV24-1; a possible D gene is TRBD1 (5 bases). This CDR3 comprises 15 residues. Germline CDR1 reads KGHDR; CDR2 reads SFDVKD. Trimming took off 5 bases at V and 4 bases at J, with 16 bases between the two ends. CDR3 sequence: CATSGPQGPFYGYTF. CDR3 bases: TGTGCCACCAGTGGTCCCCAGGGCCCGTTCTATGGCTACACCTTC.

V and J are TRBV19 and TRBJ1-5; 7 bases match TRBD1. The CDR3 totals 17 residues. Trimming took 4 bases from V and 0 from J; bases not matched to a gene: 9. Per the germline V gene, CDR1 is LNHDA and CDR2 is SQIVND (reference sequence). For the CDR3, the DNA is TGTGCCAGTAGTAAGAACCGACAGGGTTTTAGCAATCAGCCCCAGCATTTT. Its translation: CASSKNRQGFSNQPQHF.

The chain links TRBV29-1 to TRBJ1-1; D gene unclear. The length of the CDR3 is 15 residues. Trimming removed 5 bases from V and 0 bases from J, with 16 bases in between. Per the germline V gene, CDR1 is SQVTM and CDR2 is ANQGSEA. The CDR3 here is CSVFNRFGMNTEAFF. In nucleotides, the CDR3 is TGCAGCGTTTTTAACCGGTTCGGGATGAACACTGAAGCTTTCTTT.

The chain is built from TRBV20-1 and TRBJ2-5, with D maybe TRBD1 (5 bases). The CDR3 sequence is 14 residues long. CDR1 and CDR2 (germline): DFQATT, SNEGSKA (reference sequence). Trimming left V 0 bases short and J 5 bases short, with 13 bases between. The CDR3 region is CSARDPRVRETQYF. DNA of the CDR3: TGCAGTGCTAGAGATCCCAGGGTCCGCGAGACCCAGTACTTC.

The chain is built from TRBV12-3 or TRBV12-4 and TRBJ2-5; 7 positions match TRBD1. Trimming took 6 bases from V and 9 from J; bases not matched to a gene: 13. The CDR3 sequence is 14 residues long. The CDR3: CASRGQSRGMAQYF. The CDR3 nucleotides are TGTGCCAGCAGGGGACAGTCTCGTGGAATGGCCCAGTACTTC.